The 3 T cell receptor beta chains presented below share a single source sample, sequenced in a study of early T cells in non-severe SARS-CoV-2 infection (dated by TCRdb to about 2021). Libraries were prepared through 5' RACE. For sequencing, a NextSeq 500 was employed. TCRdb reanalyzed the raw reads on its own, using fastp at Q25 for trimming and MiXCR for clone calling, and kept in-frame beta chains. Entries are consolidated by CDR3 protein sequence, retaining the most common genes and DNA. This sample holds tens of thousands of distinct CDR3 sequences; approximately 10% were observed only once. The ten largest clones add up to roughly 5.7% of the sample. The starting material was whole blood, obtained at baseline. The receptors come from an adult who was a healthcare worker with PCR-confirmed SARS-CoV-2 infection or an uninfected control (not recorded which).

The chain joins TRBV11-3 to TRBJ2-1, with D possibly being TRBD2 (6 bases). Trimming removed 1 base from V and 9 bases from J, with 13 bases in between. The CDR3 covers 14 residues. Germline V gives CDR1 SGHNT, CDR2 YENEEA. For the CDR3, the DNA is TGTGCCAGCAGCTTAGCCCAGGAGGGGCGTGAGCAGTTCTTC. Translating it yields CASSLAQEGREQFF. The full variable domain, its missing parts supplied by reference TRBV11-3 and TRBJ2-1, is EAGVVQSPRYKIIEKKQPVAFWCNPISGHNTLYWYLQNLGQGPELLIRYENEEAVDDSQLPKDRFSAERLKGVDSTLKIQPAELGDSAVYLCASSLAQEGREQFFGPGTRLTVL.

The chain employs TRBV5-1 and TRBJ1-3; D ambiguous. The CDR3 spans 14 residues. Trimming removed 4 bases from V and 0 bases from J, with 8 bases in between. Germline V gives CDR1 SGHRS, CDR2 YFSETQ. CDR3 region: CASSRASSGNTIYF. DNA for the CDR3: TGCGCCAGCAGCCGGGCCAGCTCTGGAAACACCATATATTTT. Together with reference TRBV5-1 and TRBJ1-3, the CDR3 gives the full variable domain: KAGVTQTPRYLIKTRGQQVTLSCSPISGHRSVSWYQQTPGQGLQFLFEYFSETQRNKGNFPGRFSGRQFSNSRSEMNVSTLELGDSALYLCASSRASSGNTIYFGEGSWLTVV.

The rearrangement joins TRBV20-1 to TRBJ1-1; D not certain. The CDR3 totals 15 residues. Trimming cost V 0 bases and J 1 base, with 12 bases left between them. Germline values: CDR1 DFQATT, CDR2 SNEGSKA (reference sequence). In nucleotides, the CDR3 is TGCAGTGCTAGAGATCCTGCGACGCAGAACACTGAAGCTTTCTTT. It specifies CSARDPATQNTEAFF.